Detailed here is one T cell receptor beta chain. In this sample, this clonotype turned up many times. What this receptor recognizes is not known. Nothing much larger sits one base from this clone, and base qualities are not available. Hyperthyroidism was defined as stable when no progression to ophthalmopathy occurred within 18 months of follow-up. Hyperthyroidism patients were newly diagnosed, with disease duration under 2 months, and aged 18 to 65 years. Anyone with other autoimmune diseases, uncontrolled infections, pregnancy or lactation was excluded from the study. Diagnosis was based on clinical symptoms, serum thyroxine, TRAb, thyroid ultrasound and orbital computed tomography. Using Ficoll-Paque density gradient centrifugation, PBMCs were isolated from 8.5 to 10 ml of fresh peripheral blood. Total RNA was extracted using Trizol reagent, and RNA quality was checked on an Agilent 2100 Bioanalyzer.

This sample is part of a study of Graves' ophthalmopathy and Graves' hyperthyroidism (dated by TCRdb to between 2018 and 2020). Some background on the complete study: Peripheral blood was collected before any treatment was given, at the time of initial diagnosis. To tell Graves' ophthalmopathy apart from Graves' hyperthyroidism, and to predict which patients would progress to ophthalmopathy, the study relied on TCR beta repertoire signatures. In total, 135 blood samples were TCR-sequenced: approximately 42 ophthalmopathy, 75 hyperthyroidism and approximately 17 hyperthyroidism-to-ophthalmopathy patients. To explore V-J signatures that distinguish ophthalmopathy from hyperthyroidism, a discovery set of roughly 98 patients was enrolled, made up of under 50 with ophthalmopathy and around 60 with stable hyperthyroidism. The independent validation cohort included roughly 19 hyperthyroidism patients plus 17 patients who later progressed from hyperthyroidism to ophthalmopathy. In roughly 6 hyperthyroidism patients, T-cell repertoires of thyroid tissue and blood were compared. Following sample collection, hyperthyroidism patients were given methimazole at a starting dose of 30 mg daily, and ophthalmopathy patients were given high-dose intravenous methylprednisolone.

For repertoire sequencing, TCR beta CDR3 regions were amplified from RNA transcripts. The first round of RT-PCR was done with HTBI primers and the Qiagen OneStep RT-PCR kit, and was followed by a second round of multiplex PCR, then size selection and purification. The libraries underwent paired-end sequencing with 100 bp reads on an Illumina HiSeq2000. The authors' pipeline ran thus. SOAPnuke was used to process the reads, removing any read that contained adapters or uncalled bases, had a mean Phred below 15, or lacked an exact match to the constant primer or identifier. COPE v1.2.5 was used to merge high-quality paired reads. Each unique nucleotide sequence was treated as a clonotype, and MiTCR v1.1 was used to align the clonotypes to the IMGT TRB V, D and J references. Analysis was restricted to V-J combinations with a frequency above 0.0001, which covered 99% to 99.2% of repertoires. A TCR clonal expansion and chaos score per V-J combination was defined as the ratio of F50 clonal expansion to chaos observed in the TCRdist matrix. Welch's t-statistics and random forest were used to reduce features to about a dozen V-J combinations, which were fed into a naive Bayes classifier. The similarity between thyroid and blood repertoires was quantified using the Morisita-Horn index. The public reads were reprocessed in TCRdb via fastp at Q25 and MiXCR, keeping in-frame beta chains. Rows with one shared CDR3 protein collapse into an entry with the most common genes and DNA. Clone size and V and J calls follow TCRdb, not the original study. For this sample the table gives almost 40,000 distinct CDR3 sequences, of which around half were detected only once. Under 30% of the sample belongs to the ten largest clones.

The paper as a whole reports these results and caveats: No statistical method was used to set the sample size in advance, and the investigators knew which group each participant was assigned to. In cross-validation, the 13-signature model distinguished ophthalmopathy from stable hyperthyroidism with about 89% sensitivity and about 81% specificity, while in the test set the corresponding values were roughly 80% and 75%. In validation, the model predicted ophthalmopathy progression with roughly 68% sensitivity and 72.22% specificity; some 13 predicted patients were CT-confirmed with GO in a median of 6.5 months. Most expanded thyroid clonotypes with frequency above 0.001 were also detected in blood, suggesting blood repertoires may reflect the thyroid immune response.

This TCR was recovered from an adult woman with stable Graves' hyperthyroidism. Sequencing was done on a sample of peripheral blood.

The DNA reads as follows: TGTGCCAGCAGTGAAGCGCTTGTGTCCTCCGTTAAAGACGGCACCTTC. Its protein is CASSEALVSSVKDGTF. This chain is built from TRBV2 and TRBJ1-2; the D gene cannot be named for sure. The CDR3 spans 16 residues, from the cysteine through the phenylalanine. The only DNA kept is the CDR3, 48 bases in frame from the first base. The CDR1 and CDR2 encoded by the germline V gene are SNHLY and FYNNEI. Deletion took 0 bases off V and 13 bases off J, with a span of 24 bases between the germline ends.